This T cell receptor (beta chain) is from a study of vaccination and CD4 T cells after COVID-19. Germline V CDR1 and CDR2: WNHNN, SYGVQD (reference sequence). Trimming stripped 6 bases from V and 3 bases from J, with 8 bases between. The CDR3 length is 13 residues. The Oncomine TCR Beta short-read assay generated sequence data from the DNA of cultured CD4+ T cells. TCRdb ran MiXCR on the PCR reads and lists one entry per CDR3 protein. The table lists 17,000 or so distinct CDR3 sequences, under 25% of them singletons. Treatment reported: approximately 9-day PBMC culture with coronavirus spike peptide pools or control peptides (ViraFEST assay). With 9.5 to 10 ug/ml peptide pools and about 9.6 IU/ml IL-2, PBMCs were cultured at approximately 2 million per well. Judged by abundance, this clonotype is medium-sized. Its target is not known.

The sequenced sample was cultured CD4+ T cells from blood. The clonotype was recovered from a human donor with COVID-19. The chain links TRBV10-1 to TRBJ1-4; D is ambiguous. CDR3 bases: TGCGCCAGCAGCCGACAAGCTAATGAAAAACTGTTTTTT. Residues: CASSRQANEKLFF.